A selection of T cell receptor beta chains follows, all from one sample in a study of shared clonotypes between healthy human individuals. Sequenced by immunoSEQ multiplex PCR; TCRdb stores in-frame clones only, minus some. The data show 1.4 million or so clones, with approximately 98.5% seen just once and 0.36% held by the top ten. The sequencing input was naive CD4+ T cells sorted from blood. The receptors shown here come from a man younger than 45 in good health. Each CDR3 is given with its conserved first and last residue. A D gene is named only where the DNA matches it firmly. Expanded clones are given a class, and other clones once, few, many or no size at all.

v_gene	d_gene	abundance	j_gene	CDR3aa	CDR3nt
TRBV28	NA	once	TRBJ2-7	CASSASFSYEQYF	TGTGCCAGCAGTGCTAGTTTCTCCTACGAGCAGTACTTC
TRBV4-1	NA	once	TRBJ2-5	CASSQRTVLETQYF	TGCGCCAGCAGCCAACGGACAGTTTTGGAGACCCAGTACTTC
TRBV30	NA	NA	TRBJ1-5	CAWSLGRDQPQHF	TGTGCCTGGAGTTTGGGGAGAGATCAGCCCCAGCATTTT
TRBV29-1	NA	NA	TRBJ1-2	CSVEGDTGYGYTF	TGCAGCGTTGAGGGTGACACGGGCTATGGCTACACCTTC
TRBV29-1	NA	NA	TRBJ1-4	CSVGGIGYEKLFF	TGCAGCGTTGGGGGGATCGGGTATGAAAAACTGTTTTTT
TRBV28	TRBD1	NA	TRBJ1-4	CASSTRTGSNEKLFF	TGTGCCAGCAGTACTAGGACAGGATCTAATGAAAAACTGTTTTTT
TRBV7-9	NA	NA	TRBJ2-1	CASSYGTPSSYNEQFF	TGTGCCAGCAGCTACGGGACTCCGAGCTCCTACAATGAGCAGTTCTTC
TRBV28	TRBD2	NA	TRBJ2-1	CASSLWGLAGKNEQFF	TGTGCCAGCAGTTTATGGGGGCTAGCGGGTAAAAATGAGCAGTTCTTC
TRBV7-2	NA	NA	TRBJ2-5	CASSFERRQETQYF	TGTGCCAGCAGCTTTGAAAGGCGCCAAGAGACCCAGTACTTC
TRBV2	NA	NA	TRBJ2-7	CASALGETYEQYF	TGTGCCAGCGCCCTTGGGGAGACCTACGAGCAGTACTTC
TRBV18	NA	NA	TRBJ1-3	CASSPTGKATGNTIYF	TGTGCCAGCTCACCAACAGGGAAGGCTACGGGAAACACCATATATTTT
TRBV6-6	NA	NA	TRBJ2-2	CASSYSPGRELFF	TGTGCCAGCAGTTACTCGCCGGGCCGGGAGCTGTTTTTT
TRBV5-1	NA	NA	TRBJ2-1	CASAPFRGNEQFF	TGCGCCAGCGCTCCCTTCCGGGGCAATGAGCAGTTCTTC
TRBV7-2	NA	NA	TRBJ1-1	CASSPGTVNTEAFF	TGTGCCAGCAGCCCCGGGACGGTGAACACTGAAGCTTTCTTT
TRBV7-2	NA	NA	TRBJ2-5	CASSLAGDETQYF	TGTGCCAGCAGCTTAGCGGGGGACGAGACCCAGTACTTC
TRBV7-2	TRBD2	NA	TRBJ2-1	CASSLAPLAGVAYNEQFF	TGTGCCAGCAGCTTAGCGCCACTAGCGGGAGTTGCCTACAATGAGCAGTTCTTC
TRBV7-2	NA	NA	TRBJ2-1	CASSRTVEYNEQFF	TGTGCCAGCAGCCGGACAGTGGAATACAATGAGCAGTTCTTC
TRBV6-1	NA	NA	TRBJ2-2	CASSVEGFTGELFF	TGTGCCAGCAGTGTGGAGGGATTCACCGGGGAGCTGTTTTTT
TRBV20-1	TRBD2	once	TRBJ2-1	CSAREASGRFF	TGCAGTGCTAGAGAGGCTAGCGGGAGGTTCTTC
TRBV4-1	NA	NA	TRBJ2-1	CASSQVGLLRSSYNEQFF	TGCGCCAGCAGCCAGGTGGGGTTGTTGCGGAGTTCCTACAATGAGCAGTTCTTC
TRBV10-1	NA	NA	TRBJ2-5	CASSERVGKETQYF	TGCGCCAGCAGTGAAAGGGTCGGGAAAGAGACCCAGTACTTC
TRBV4-1	TRBD2	NA	TRBJ2-7	CASSRTPGTLAAYEQYF	TGCGCCAGCAGCCGAACTCCCGGGACTCTAGCGGCCTACGAGCAGTACTTC
TRBV15	NA	NA	TRBJ1-5	CATSRAVGMSNQPQHF	TGTGCCACCAGCAGAGCGGTGGGGATGAGCAATCAGCCCCAGCATTTT
TRBV11-2	TRBD2	NA	TRBJ2-5	CASSSLVGRFGKTQYF	TGTGCCAGCAGCTCACTTGTCGGGAGGTTCGGGAAGACCCAGTACTTC
TRBV9	NA	NA	TRBJ2-1	CASSVEPGSYNEQFF	TGTGCCAGCAGCGTAGAACCGGGCTCCTACAATGAGCAGTTCTTC
TRBV28	NA	NA	TRBJ1-2	CASSRDRVLGYTF	TGTGCCAGCAGTAGGGATAGGGTCCTGGGCTACACCTTC
TRBV19	NA	NA	TRBJ2-3	CASTNPGVGTDTQYF	TGTGCCAGTACCAATCCCGGCGTGGGCACAGATACGCAGTATTTT